Each of the 10 T cell receptor beta chains below was sequenced from the same sample in a study of shared clonotypes between healthy human individuals. Method: immunoSEQ multiplex PCR; TCRdb's copy keeps in-frame clones and lacks some. This table holds about 1.1 million clones, roughly 77% found once. Input material: memory CD4+ T cells from PBMCs. As to subset: CD45RA-negative fraction. These receptors were obtained from a man between 18 and 35 years old in good health. Some clones in this sample may be carry-over from other donors' samples.

The chain combines TRBV11-1 with TRBJ2-7; D uncertain. Germline V CDR1 and CDR2: SGHAT, FQDESV (reference sequence). The CDR3 covers 15 residues. V lost 5 bases to trimming and J lost 2 bases, with 16 bases between them. For the CDR3, the DNA is TGTGCCAGCAGCCGTGGGCCTTTTGAGGCCTACGAGCAGTACTTC. Translated, it gives CASSRGPFEAYEQYF.

This clone was counted a few times. This sequence joins TRBV5-1 and TRBJ2-7, with 9 bases that match TRBD1. The length of the CDR3 is 15 residues. Trimming cost V 2 bases and J 5 bases; bases outside gene matches: 8. Germline V gives CDR1 SGHRS, CDR2 YFSETQ. The CDR3 coding sequence is TGCGCCAGCAGCTTACAGGGGGCGCGGGGCCACGAGCAGTACTTC. Protein: CASSLQGARGHEQYF.

The chain carries TRBV6-4 and TRBJ2-1, with D possibly matching TRBD2 (6 bases). CDR1 is MRHNA, CDR2 SNTAGT, per germline. This CDR3 is 15 amino acids long. The V and J ends lost 2 bases and 12 bases respectively, with 20 bases between them. CDR3 amino acids: CASSDQGLAKERQFF. The CDR3, as DNA: TGTGCCAGCAGTGACCAAGGTCTAGCGAAAGAGAGGCAGTTCTTC.

In its sample, this clone was seen once. The same CDR3 is also encoded by other DNA sequences in this sample. The J gene is TRBJ2-3, the V gene TRBV11-3; D might be TRBD2 (6 bases). V lost 1 base and J lost 2, with 7 bases in between. The CDR3 contains 14 residues. In germline, CDR1 is SGHNT, CDR2 YENEEA. CDR3 residues: CASSLGGDTDTQYF. The CDR3 DNA follows: TGTGCCAGCAGCTTAGGCGGGGACACAGATACGCAGTATTTT. Full variable domain (outside the CDR3, taken from reference TRBV11-3 and TRBJ2-3): EAGVVQSPRYKIIEKKQPVAFWCNPISGHNTLYWYLQNLGQGPELLIRYENEEAVDDSQLPKDRFSAERLKGVDSTLKIQPAELGDSAVYLCASSLGGDTDTQYFGPGTRLTVL.

V usage is TRBV5-4 and J usage is TRBJ1-2, with TRBD1 identical over 9 bases. Trimming at V came to 0 bases and at J to 6 bases, leaving 3 bases not matched to a gene. Germline lookup yields CDR1 SGHNT and CDR2 YYREEE (reference sequence). The CDR3 is 14 residues long. CDR3 loop: CASSLVDRGDGYTF. CDR3 DNA sequence: TGTGCCAGCAGCTTGGTGGACAGGGGCGATGGCTACACCTTC.

The chain is built from TRBV19 and TRBJ2-2; 13 bases line up with TRBD2. The germline CDR1 and CDR2 sequences are LNHDA and SQIVND (reference sequence). V gave up 6 bases and J gave up 1 base; unmatched junction bases: 2. The CDR3 is 16 residues long. The CDR3 DNA reads as TGTGCCAGTAGGGGACTAGCGGGGAGGAACACCGGGGAGCTGTTTTTT. Protein product: CASRGLAGRNTGELFF. Complete variable domain (other parts from reference TRBV19 and TRBJ2-2): DGGITQSPKYLFRKEGQNVTLSCEQNLNHDAMYWYRQDPGQGLRLIYYSQIVNDFQKGDIAEGYSVSREKKESFPLTVTSAQKNPTAFYLCASRGLAGRNTGELFFGEGSRLTVL.

This clone was detected only once. This CDR3 is also generated by other DNA sequences in the sample. This chain connects TRBV11-2 to TRBJ1-2; D call uncertain. The V and J ends lost 3 bases and 1 base respectively, with 9 bases between them. The CDR3 length is 14 residues. In germline, CDR1 is SGHAT, CDR2 FQNNGV. The DNA of the CDR3 is TGTGCCAGCAGCTTGGTCGGTCATAACTATGGCTACACCTTC. Residues: CASSLVGHNYGYTF. Filled out from reference TRBV11-2 and TRBJ1-2, the complete variable domain reads EAGVAQSPRYKIIEKRQSVAFWCNPISGHATLYWYQQILGQGPKLLIQFQNNGVVDDSQLPKDRFSAERLKGVDSTLKIQPAKLEDSAVYLCASSLVGHNYGYTFGSGTRLTVV.

The gene calls are TRBV15 and TRBJ2-2; either TRBD1 or TRBD2 may fit D (5 bases each). CDR3 length: 14 amino acids. Per germline, CDR1 LNHNV and CDR2 YYDKDF (reference sequence). V lost 5 bases, J lost 4 bases, and 11 bases lay in between. The CDR3 bases are TGTGCCACCAGCGGGGGTTCGGGCACCGGGGAGCTGTTTTTT. This codes for CATSGGSGTGELFF. Combining the CDR3 with reference TRBV15 and TRBJ2-2 gives the whole variable domain DAMVIQNPRYQVTQFGKPVTLSCSQTLNHNVMYWYQQKSSQAPKLLFHYYDKDFNNEADTPDNFQSRRPNTSFCFLDIRSPGLGDTAMYLCATSGGSGTGELFFGEGSRLTVL.

This chain links TRBV6-5 with TRBJ2-3; TRBD2 is a possible D gene (5 bases). This CDR3 is 15 amino acids long. The germline gives CDR1 MNHEY, CDR2 SVGAGI. Trimming shortened V by 6 bases and J by 0 bases, and 13 bases separated the two germline ends. CDR3 amino acids: CASSIGVPSTDTQYF. CDR3 sequence (DNA): TGTGCCAGCAGCATCGGGGTACCTAGCACAGATACGCAGTATTTT.

Note on this clone: An end of the junction does not agree with germline; a read error may underlie this. The rearrangement uses TRBV28 and TRBJ2-7, with a tentative D call TRBD1 (6 bases). The CDR3 sequence is 14 residues long. Germline V gene lookup returns CDR1 MDHEN and CDR2 SYDVKM. CDR3 region: CASRRTGFAYGQYF. The CDR3 nucleotides are TGTGCCAGCAGACGAACAGGGTTCGCCTACGGGCAGTACTTC.